These 7 T cell receptor beta chains share one sample of origin, sequenced in a study of blood T cell repertoires in COVID-19. Profiling relied on immunoSEQ multiplex PCR, and the TCRdb table lists in-frame clones only, not all of them. The top ten clones hold roughly 10% of a sample with under 250,000 clones, 85% to 90% of them seen once. Sequenced material: peripheral blood. Receptor source: a man aged 50 to 59 with COVID-19, enrolled during active disease.

This clone was seen more than once but under ten times. The rearrangement uses TRBV7-6 and TRBJ2-1; 13 bases are shared with TRBD2. Unmatched junction bases numbered 5, after V lost 5 bases and J lost 10 bases. Germline CDR1 is SGHVS and CDR2 is FNYEAQ. The CDR3 loop spans 14 amino acids. CDR3 amino acids: CASSPGLAGREQFF. The CDR3 bases are TGTGCCAGCAGCCCGGGACTAGCGGGACGGGAGCAGTTCTTC. Full variable domain (rest looked up from reference TRBV7-6 and TRBJ2-1): GAGVSQSPRYKVTKRGQDVALRCDPISGHVSLYWYRQALGQGPEFLTYFNYEAQQDKSGLPNDRFSAERPEGSISTLTIQRTEQRDSAMYRCASSPGLAGREQFFGPGTRLTVL.

This chain joins TRBV6-5 and TRBJ2-3; no clear D gene. Germline CDR1 is MNHEY and CDR2 is SVGAGI. V lost 6 bases, J lost 2 bases, and 9 bases lay in between. The CDR3 runs to 13 residues. CDR3 in DNA: TGTGCCAGCAGACCTCAGGTCACAGATACGCAGTATTTT. Its protein is CASRPQVTDTQYF.

This chain links TRBV30 with TRBJ2-5; a weak D match, TRBD2 (7 bases). The length of the CDR3 is 15 residues. V dropped 2 bases and J dropped 9 bases, with 22 bases sitting between them. Germline lookup yields CDR1 GTSNPN and CDR2 SVGIG (reference sequence). The CDR3 is CAWSPPQRGRGSQYF. CDR3 DNA sequence: TGTGCCTGGAGTCCGCCCCAAAGAGGGAGGGGGTCCCAGTACTTC.

The rearrangement uses TRBV27 and TRBJ1-4; 8 bases are a match to TRBD1. Unmatched junction bases numbered 5, after V lost 4 bases and J lost 7 bases. The CDR3 has 14 residues. Germline V gene sequence: CDR1 MNHEY, CDR2 SMNVEV (reference sequence). CDR3 region: CASSSSTGAEKLFF. In nucleotides, the CDR3 is TGTGCCAGCAGTTCGTCGACAGGGGCTGAAAAACTGTTTTTT.

The chain is built from TRBV20-1 and TRBJ2-5, with 8 bases identical to TRBD1. The germline CDR1 and CDR2 sequences are DFQATT and SNEGSKA (reference sequence). The V gene end was trimmed by 6 bases and the J gene end by 3 bases; junction bases not matched to a gene: 0. The CDR3 is 11 amino acids. CDR3 sequence: CSAGQEETQYF. In DNA, the CDR3 is TGCAGTGCGGGACAGGAAGAGACCCAGTACTTC.

CDR3 residues: CASSLGQFTDTQYF. CDR3 nucleotides: TGCGCCAGCAGCTTGGGACAGTTCACAGATACGCAGTATTTT. V gene TRBV5-1 combines with J gene TRBJ2-3; possible D gene TRBD1, 5 bases. V was cut by 0 bases and J by 2 bases, with 7 bases left in between. Germline V lookup: CDR1 SGHRS, CDR2 YFSETQ. The CDR3 length is 14 residues.

The rearrangement uses TRBV5-4 and TRBJ2-5, with D uncertain. Germline assignment: CDR1 SGHNT and CDR2 YYREEE (reference sequence). The CDR3 extends over 15 amino acids. V dropped 0 bases and J dropped 2 bases, with 11 bases sitting between them. CDR3 nucleotide sequence: TGTGCCAGCAGCTTGGGAGGTGGCCCTCAAGAGACCCAGTACTTC. Translating gives CASSLGGGPQETQYF. The full variable domain, rest sourced from reference TRBV5-4 and TRBJ2-5, is ETGVTQSPTHLIKTRGQQVTLRCSSQSGHNTVSWYQQALGQGPQFIFQYYREEENGRGNFPPRFSGLQFPNYSSELNVNALELDDSALYLCASSLGGGPQETQYFGPGTRLLVL.